This T cell receptor beta chain was obtained from a study of Ad26.COV2.S vaccination and SARS-CoV-2 variants (dated by TCRdb to the early 2020s). Study-level background: Donors in the vaccine arm were drawn from COV1001, a multicentre, randomized, double-blind, placebo-controlled phase I-IIa trial testing Ad26.COV2.S in healthy adults. Ad26.COV2.S was given intramuscularly at 5x10^10 or 1x10^11 viral particles, as a single shot or as two shots 56 days apart. Sequencing of the TCRbeta repertoire served to evaluate the specificity and breadth of SARS-CoV-2-reactive T cell receptors following Ad26.COV2.S vaccination. The TCR-sequenced set comprised approximately 32 samples: about 19 Ad26.COV2.S vaccine recipients, 5 placebo recipients and 8 SARS-CoV-2 convalescent individuals. Trial participants were randomized into five groups of five: low-dose or high-dose Ad26.COV2.S given once or twice, or placebo on both occasions. Throughout the experiments and outcome assessment, investigators stayed blinded to trial group allocation. Points the paper makes about the study in general: Comparable non-spike TCR breadth was observed between vaccine and placebo recipients, consistent with only spike being contained in the vaccine. Spike-specific TCR breadth was higher in Ad26.COV2.S recipients than in placebo recipients (P = 0.0014). After vaccination, substantial breadth of spike-specific CD8+ and CD4+ T cell responses was reported. The study was not powered to compare responses between vaccine doses or regimens. The authors noted that total T cell responses may have been underestimated by the TCR breadth and depth analyses.

Concerning this clone itself: Its antigen remains unidentified. No per-base quality is available; no much larger clone lies one base away.

The treatment or condition label for this specimen denotes: 15 to 20 received Ad26.COV2.S at low or high dose, single or two shots; a few received placebo; per-sample allocation not given. Repertoires of vaccine and placebo recipients were sequenced from samples collected on day 63 after the first injection. Between 29 July and 7 August 2020, Cohort 1b enrolled about 27 adults aged 18-55 years at one site in Boston, USA. As a vaccine, Ad26.COV2.S was a replication-incompetent adenovirus type 26 vector that expressed a prefusion-stabilized SARS-CoV-2 spike protein derived from the original Wuhan strain. The CDR3 contains 12 residues, cysteine and phenylalanine counted. Only CDR3 DNA is held: 36 bases, read in frame from base 1. The germline V gene yields SGHNT for CDR1 and YENEEA for CDR2. V is shortened by 4 bases, J by 7 bases, and the region joining them spans 9 bases. The immunoSEQ Assay was used to sequence TCRbeta CDR3 regions. After extraction, genomic DNA underwent amplification by bias-controlled multiplex PCR, followed by high-throughput sequencing. Per the original workflow: To quantify the absolute abundance of each unique TCRbeta CDR3 region, sequences were collapsed and filtered. T cell fraction was estimated by normalizing TCRbeta template counts to usable DNA, which was measured by amplifying reference genes present in all nucleated cells. Repertoire TCRs were annotated as SARS-CoV-2-specific by exact matching of V gene, CDR3 amino acid sequence and J gene to a known reactive TCR set. MIRA supplied the reference SARS-CoV-2 TCR set, which was filtered for enrichment in COVID-19-positive ImmuneCODE repertoires so that public or cross-reactive TCRs were removed. Using the MIRA antigens, annotated TCRs were further analysed by specific ORF or by position within an ORF. Breadth was defined as the number of annotated unique rearrangements divided by the total number of unique productive rearrangements, and depth was defined as the summed frequency of the annotated unique rearrangements. Group comparisons of TCR breadth used two-sided Wilcoxon rank-sum tests. The immuneACCESS repertoire file appears here via TCRdb, limited to in-frame rearrangements. These files lack a portion of the clones; in checked studies, under half of the deficit traces to unresolved V genes, and the cause of the others is not known. That table supplies the V and J calls and clone size; D and trimming were determined from the DNA. Counted in this sample were hundreds of thousands of clones; around 87% of them appeared once. The top ten clones comprise under 4% of the sample.

The material was peripheral blood, obtained in a trial of Ad26.COV2.S vaccine versus placebo. The V and J segments used are TRBV11-3 and TRBJ2-3; the D gene is possibly TRBD2, with 5 bases matching. The source of this sequence is a person between 18 and 60 years old who received the Ad26.COV2.S COVID-19 vaccine or a placebo. The DNA is as follows: TGTGCCAGCAGCTCCGGGGTTAATACGCAGTATTTT. Translated, it reads CASSSGVNTQYF.